The 2 T cell receptor beta chains listed next were all sequenced from one sample in a study of blood T cell repertoires in COVID-19. Here immunoSEQ multiplex PCR was the method, and the copy in TCRdb shows in-frame clones only, minus some. Here the sample spans 150,000 to 200,000 clones, 75% to 95% being singletons. Sequenced material: peripheral blood. These receptors originate from a man aged 45-60 years with acute or convalescent COVID-19.

The rearrangement links TRBV27 to TRBJ1-6; TRBD1 matches at 12 bases. There are 16 residues in the CDR3. V shed 4 bases, J shed 6 bases, and the junction held 4 bases outside the gene matches. Germline V gene lookup returns CDR1 MNHEY and CDR2 SMNVEV (reference sequence). The CDR3, as DNA: TGTGCCAGCAGTTGGGGACAGGGGGCGCGTAATTCACCCCTCCACTTT. Translated: CASSWGQGARNSPLHF.

The rearrangement joins TRBV7-9 to TRBJ1-1; D not certain. The length of the CDR3 is 11 residues. Germline V CDR1 and CDR2: SEHNR, FQNEAQ (reference sequence). V lost 1 base and J 8 bases, leaving 5 bases between the germline ends. The CDR3 DNA follows: TGTGCCAGCAGCTTAGTAGAAGAAGCTTTCTTT. This translates into CASSLVEEAFF.